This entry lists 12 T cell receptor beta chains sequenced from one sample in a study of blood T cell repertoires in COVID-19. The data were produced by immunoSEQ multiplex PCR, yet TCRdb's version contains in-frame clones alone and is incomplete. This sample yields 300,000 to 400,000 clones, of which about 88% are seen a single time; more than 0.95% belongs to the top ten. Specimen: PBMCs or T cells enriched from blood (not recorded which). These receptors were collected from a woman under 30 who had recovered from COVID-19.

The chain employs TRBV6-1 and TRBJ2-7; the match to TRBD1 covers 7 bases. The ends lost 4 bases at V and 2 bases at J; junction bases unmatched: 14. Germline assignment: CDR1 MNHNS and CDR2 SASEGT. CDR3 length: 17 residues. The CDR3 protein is CASSGLGRQGDPYEQYF. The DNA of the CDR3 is TGTGCCAGCAGTGGACTTGGTAGACAGGGCGATCCCTACGAGCAGTACTTC.

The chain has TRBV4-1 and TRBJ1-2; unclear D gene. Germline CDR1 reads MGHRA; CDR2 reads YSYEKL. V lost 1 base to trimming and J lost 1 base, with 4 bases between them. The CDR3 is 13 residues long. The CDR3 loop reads CASSQGLNYGYTF. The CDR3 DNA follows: TGCGCCAGCAGCCAAGGACTTAACTATGGCTACACCTTC.

DNA of the CDR3: TGTGCCAGCACCGCTCGGGGGTCTGGTCAGCCCCAGCATTTT. Translating gives CASTARGSGQPQHF. The chain has TRBV2 and TRBJ1-5; D may be TRBD1 (5 bases). CDR1 SNHLY and CDR2 FYNNEI come from the germline V gene. The CDR3 totals 14 residues. Deletions cut 7 bases from V and 6 bases from J, with 16 bases between.

CDR3 residues: CASSPGQFTYYEQYF. The CDR3 nucleotides are TGCGCCAGCAGCCCAGGCCAGTTTACTTACTACGAGCAGTACTTC. V gene TRBV4-3 combines with J gene TRBJ2-7, with D uncertain. Looked up from germline, CDR1 is LGHNA and CDR2 is YSLEER. Trimming pared 4 bases from V and 3 bases from J, leaving 16 bases between. This CDR3 has 15 amino acids.

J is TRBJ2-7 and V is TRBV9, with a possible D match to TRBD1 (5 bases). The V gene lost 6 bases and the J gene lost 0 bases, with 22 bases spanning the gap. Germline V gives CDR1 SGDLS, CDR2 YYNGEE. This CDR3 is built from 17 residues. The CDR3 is CASNPDGDSSSSYEQYF. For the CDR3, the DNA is TGTGCCAGCAATCCGGATGGCGACAGCTCCAGCTCCTACGAGCAGTACTTC.

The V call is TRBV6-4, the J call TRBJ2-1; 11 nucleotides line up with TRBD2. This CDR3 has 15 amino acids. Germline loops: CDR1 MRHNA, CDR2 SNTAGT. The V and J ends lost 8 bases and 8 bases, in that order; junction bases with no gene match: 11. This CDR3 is CASSSLAGGSDEQFF. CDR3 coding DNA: TGTGCCAGCTCGTCTTTAGCGGGGGGGTCTGATGAGCAGTTCTTC.

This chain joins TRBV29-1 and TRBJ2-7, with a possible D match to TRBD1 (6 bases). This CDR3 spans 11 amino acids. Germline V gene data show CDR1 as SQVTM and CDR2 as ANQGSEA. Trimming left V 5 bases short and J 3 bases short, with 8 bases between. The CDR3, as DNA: TGCAGCGTTAAACAGGGCTACGAGCAGTACTTC. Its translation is CSVKQGYEQYF.

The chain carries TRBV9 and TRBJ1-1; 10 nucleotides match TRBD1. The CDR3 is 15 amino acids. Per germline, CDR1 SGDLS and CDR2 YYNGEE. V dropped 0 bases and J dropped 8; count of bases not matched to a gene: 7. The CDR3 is CASSVGADRGSEAFF. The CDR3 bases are TGTGCCAGCAGCGTAGGTGCGGACAGGGGGTCCGAAGCTTTCTTT.

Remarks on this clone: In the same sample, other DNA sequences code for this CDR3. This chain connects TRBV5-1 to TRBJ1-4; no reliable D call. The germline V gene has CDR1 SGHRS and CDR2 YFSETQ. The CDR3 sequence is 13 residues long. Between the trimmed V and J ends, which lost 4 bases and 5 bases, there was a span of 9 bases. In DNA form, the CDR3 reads TGCGCCAGCAGCCCTGGGAGCAATGAAAAACTGTTTTTT. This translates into CASSPGSNEKLFF.

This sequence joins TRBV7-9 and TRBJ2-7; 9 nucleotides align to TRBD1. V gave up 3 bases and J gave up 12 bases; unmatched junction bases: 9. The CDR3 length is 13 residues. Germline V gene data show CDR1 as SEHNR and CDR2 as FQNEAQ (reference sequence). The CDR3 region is CASSFAGDRVGYF. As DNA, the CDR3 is TGTGCCAGCAGCTTCGCTGGGGACAGGGTGGGGTACTTC.

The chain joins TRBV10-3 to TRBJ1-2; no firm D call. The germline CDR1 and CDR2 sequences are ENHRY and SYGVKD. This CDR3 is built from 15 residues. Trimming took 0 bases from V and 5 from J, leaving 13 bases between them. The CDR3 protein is CAISESERVRYGYTF. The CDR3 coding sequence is TGTGCCATCAGTGAGTCAGAGAGGGTACGGTATGGCTACACCTTC.

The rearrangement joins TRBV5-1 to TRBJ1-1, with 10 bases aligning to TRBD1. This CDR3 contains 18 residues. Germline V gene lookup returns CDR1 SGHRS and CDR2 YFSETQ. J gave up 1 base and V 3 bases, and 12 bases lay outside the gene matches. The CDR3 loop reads CASSYHLRDRGPNTEAFF. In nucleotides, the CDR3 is TGCGCCAGCAGCTACCATCTCCGGGACAGGGGACCGAACACTGAAGCTTTCTTT.